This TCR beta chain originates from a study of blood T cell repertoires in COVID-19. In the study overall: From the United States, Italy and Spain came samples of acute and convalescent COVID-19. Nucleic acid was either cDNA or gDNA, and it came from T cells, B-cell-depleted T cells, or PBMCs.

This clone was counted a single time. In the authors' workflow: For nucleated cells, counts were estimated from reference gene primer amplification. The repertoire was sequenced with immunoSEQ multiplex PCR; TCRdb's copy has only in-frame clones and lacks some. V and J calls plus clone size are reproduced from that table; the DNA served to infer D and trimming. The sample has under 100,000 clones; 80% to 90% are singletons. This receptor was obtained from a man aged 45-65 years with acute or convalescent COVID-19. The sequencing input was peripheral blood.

The CDR3 here is CAWSMWQLNTEAFF. The CDR3 DNA follows: TGTGCCTGGAGTATGTGGCAGTTGAACACTGAAGCTTTCTTT. This rearrangement joins TRBV30 to TRBJ1-1; no firm D call. Germline assignment: CDR1 GTSNPN and CDR2 SVGIG (reference sequence). V was cut by 2 bases and J by 0 bases, with 10 bases left in between. CDR3 length: 14 residues.